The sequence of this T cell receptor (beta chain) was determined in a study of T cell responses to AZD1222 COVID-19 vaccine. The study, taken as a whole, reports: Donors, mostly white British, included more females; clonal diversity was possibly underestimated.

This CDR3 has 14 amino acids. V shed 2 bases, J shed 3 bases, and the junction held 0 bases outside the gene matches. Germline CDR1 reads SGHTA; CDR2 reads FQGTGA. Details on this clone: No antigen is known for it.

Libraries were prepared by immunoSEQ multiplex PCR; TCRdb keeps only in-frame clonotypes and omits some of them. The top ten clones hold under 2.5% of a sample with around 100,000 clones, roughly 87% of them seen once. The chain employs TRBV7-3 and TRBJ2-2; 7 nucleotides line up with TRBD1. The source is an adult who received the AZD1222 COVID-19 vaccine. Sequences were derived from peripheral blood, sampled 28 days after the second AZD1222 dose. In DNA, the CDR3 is TGTGCCAGCAGCTTAGACAGGGACACCGGGGAGCTGTTTTTT. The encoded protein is CASSLDRDTGELFF.